A selection of T cell receptor beta chains follows, all from one sample in a study of regulatory T cells in long-lasting Graves disease. TCRdb analysed the multiplex PCR reads with MiXCR anew, one entry per CDR3 protein. The table has some 460,000 distinct CDR3 sequences, around 16% seen once. These data are also associated with another study on T cells in Graves' hyperthyroidism and ophthalmopathy.

The sequenced sample was peripheral blood mononuclear cells (PBMCs), obtained at new diagnosis, from a patient treated with antithyroid drugs. All receptors derive from a man aged 35 to 55 with Graves disease. Both conserved end residues are part of each CDR3. The D gene is left open where the match is weak. Expanded clones are given a class, and other clones once, few, many or no size at all.

D: NA
J: TRBJ2-2
size: few
V: TRBV12-3/TRBV12-4
CDR3: CASSFVGRGGELFF
DNA: TGTGCCAGCAGTTTTGTGGGACGGGGTGGGGAGCTGTTTTTT

D: TRBD2
J: TRBJ2-1
size: NA
V: TRBV2
CDR3: CASSEEAGGVNEQFF
DNA: TGTGCCAGCAGTGAAGAAGCGGGGGGGGTCAATGAGCAGTTCTTC

D: TRBD2
J: TRBJ2-1
size: many
V: TRBV3-1
CDR3: CASSLTSGGHNEQFF
DNA: TGTGCCAGCAGCCTGACTAGCGGGGGTCACAATGAGCAGTTCTTC

D: NA
J: TRBJ1-6
size: NA
V: TRBV11-2
CDR3: CASGFSNSPLHF
DNA: TGTGCCAGCGGTTTCTCCAATTCACCCCTCCACTTT

D: TRBD1
J: TRBJ2-1
size: many
V: TRBV20-1
CDR3: CSARTGPNEQFF
DNA: TGCAGTGCTAGGACAGGGCCCAATGAGCAGTTCTTC

D: TRBD1
J: TRBJ2-1
size: NA
V: TRBV7-6
CDR3: CASSRRTGNYNEQFF
DNA: TGTGCCAGCAGTCGAAGGACAGGCAACTACAATGAGCAGTTCTTC

D: NA
J: TRBJ1-1
size: many
V: TRBV28
CDR3: CASSVLRQGNTEAFF
DNA: TGTGCCAGCAGCGTCCTACGTCAGGGGAACACTGAAGCTTTCTTT

D: NA
J: TRBJ1-3
size: many
V: TRBV5-1
CDR3: CASSLAGRAGGNTIYF
DNA: TGCGCCAGCAGCTTGGCTGGTAGGGCGGGTGGAAACACCATATATTTT

D: NA
J: TRBJ2-1
size: NA
V: TRBV5-1
CDR3: CASSLAGGRYEQFF
DNA: TGCGCCAGCAGCTTGGCGGGGGGCAGGTATGAGCAGTTCTTC

D: NA
J: TRBJ1-5
size: few
V: TRBV28
CDR3: CASSSGVGQPQHF
DNA: TGTGCCAGCAGTTCAGGGGTCGGTCAGCCCCAGCATTTT

D: TRBD2
J: TRBJ2-1
size: NA
V: TRBV19
CDR3: CASSTFPSGAIYNEQFF
DNA: TGTGCCAGTAGTACCTTTCCTAGCGGGGCCATCTACAATGAGCAGTTCTTC

D: NA
J: TRBJ2-5
size: few
V: TRBV6-1
CDR3: CASSDWGQETQYF
DNA: TGTGCCAGCAGCGATTGGGGTCAAGAGACCCAGTACTTC

D: NA
J: TRBJ1-1
size: many
V: TRBV16
CDR3: CASSHSASRNTEAFF
DNA: TGTGCCAGCAGCCACTCGGCATCTCGGAACACTGAAGCTTTCTTT

D: TRBD2
J: TRBJ2-1
size: many
V: TRBV27
CDR3: CASSPSGRARYEQFF
DNA: TGTGCCAGCAGTCCTAGCGGGAGGGCCAGGTATGAGCAGTTCTTC

D: TRBD1
J: TRBJ2-1
size: many
V: TRBV5-1
CDR3: CASSSQGQNYNEQFF
DNA: TGCGCCAGCAGCTCCCAGGGACAGAATTACAATGAGCAGTTCTTC

D: TRBD2
J: TRBJ2-1
size: NA
V: TRBV10-2
CDR3: CASTLPSGGNEQFF
DNA: TGCGCCAGCACCCTTCCTAGCGGGGGGAATGAGCAGTTCTTC

D: NA
J: TRBJ2-1
size: NA
V: TRBV20-1
CDR3: CSARAPVYNEQFF
DNA: TGCAGTGCTAGAGCCCCGGTCTACAATGAGCAGTTCTTC

D: TRBD1
J: TRBJ1-5
size: NA
V: TRBV30
CDR3: CAWSRQGEQPQHF
DNA: TGTGCCTGGAGTAGACAGGGGGAACAGCCCCAGCATTTT

D: TRBD2
J: TRBJ2-5
size: few
V: TRBV29-1
CDR3: CSVTSGSETQYF
DNA: TGCAGCGTAACTAGCGGGAGTGAGACCCAGTACTTC

D: TRBD1
J: TRBJ2-3
size: many
V: TRBV28
CDR3: CASSFRDRRTDTQYF
DNA: TGTGCCAGCAGTTTTAGGGACAGGCGCACAGATACGCAGTATTTT

D: NA
J: TRBJ2-7
size: many
V: TRBV27
CDR3: CASSYSRSSYEQYF
DNA: TGTGCCAGCAGTTATAGTCGCAGCTCCTACGAGCAGTACTTC

D: TRBD1
J: TRBJ1-5
size: NA
V: TRBV6-1
CDR3: CASSFSRTGENQPQHF
DNA: TGTGCCAGCAGCTTTTCCCGGACAGGGGAGAATCAGCCCCAGCATTTT

D: TRBD1
J: TRBJ2-3
size: NA
V: TRBV10-1
CDR3: CASSRDRTLRTQYF
DNA: TGCGCCAGCAGCCGGGACAGGACTTTGCGTACGCAGTATTTT

D: NA
J: TRBJ1-3
size: many
V: TRBV5-1
CDR3: CASKRWTDAGSSGNTIYF
DNA: TGCGCCAGCAAAAGGTGGACCGACGCAGGCAGCTCTGGAAACACCATATATTTT

D: TRBD2
J: TRBJ2-1
size: few
V: TRBV13
CDR3: CASSLNLAGGPNEQFF
DNA: TGTGCCAGCAGCTTAAATCTAGCGGGAGGGCCTAATGAGCAGTTCTTC

D: NA
J: TRBJ2-1
size: NA
V: TRBV10-1
CDR3: CASSESPSQQQFF
DNA: TGCGCCAGCAGTGAGTCCCCGTCCCAGCAGCAGTTCTTC

D: NA
J: TRBJ2-5
size: NA
V: TRBV25-1
CDR3: CASSDVGPGPRETQYF
DNA: TGTGCCAGCAGTGATGTCGGTCCGGGGCCTCGGGAGACCCAGTACTTC

D: TRBD2
J: TRBJ2-2
size: NA
V: TRBV6-5
CDR3: CACSYSTKREAPTGELFF
DNA: TGTGCCTGCAGTTACTCGACTAAGCGGGAGGCCCCGACCGGGGAGCTGTTTTTT

D: NA
J: TRBJ2-3
size: many
V: TRBV7-6
CDR3: CASSLAHRDGTDTQYF
DNA: TGTGCCAGCAGCTTAGCCCACAGGGATGGCACAGATACGCAGTATTTT

D: TRBD2
J: TRBJ2-1
size: NA
V: TRBV20-1
CDR3: CSARDSSSGKYNEQFF
DNA: TGCAGTGCTAGAGATAGTTCTAGCGGGAAGTACAATGAGCAGTTCTTC

D: TRBD2
J: TRBJ2-2
size: NA
V: TRBV3-1
CDR3: CASSQVAGRTGELFF
DNA: TGTGCCAGCAGCCAAGTAGCGGGAAGAACCGGGGAGCTGTTTTTT

D: TRBD1
J: TRBJ2-5
size: many
V: TRBV5-1
CDR3: CASSAGTGGLETQYF
DNA: TGCGCCAGCAGCGCCGGGACAGGGGGCCTTGAGACCCAGTACTTC

D: TRBD2
J: TRBJ2-7
size: many
V: TRBV11-2
CDR3: CASSSQTGLAGGSYEQYF
DNA: TGTGCCAGCAGCTCACAGACGGGACTAGCGGGAGGGTCCTACGAGCAGTACTTC

D: TRBD1
J: TRBJ1-1
size: many
V: TRBV3-1
CDR3: CASSLQGAGGEAFF
DNA: TGTGCCAGCAGCCTACAGGGGGCCGGGGGTGAAGCTTTCTTT

D: NA
J: TRBJ2-1
size: NA
V: TRBV19
CDR3: CASSIRGVVGVEQFF
DNA: TGTGCCAGTAGTATTCGTGGGGTAGTCGGAGTTGAGCAGTTCTTC

D: TRBD1
J: TRBJ2-3
size: many
V: TRBV5-8
CDR3: CASSNLLVGQGEGTDTQYF
DNA: TGTGCCAGCAGCAATCTGCTCGTGGGACAGGGGGAAGGCACAGATACGCAGTATTTT